The entry below describes one T cell receptor beta chain. The antigen is undetermined. These data are taken from a study of T cell responses to AZD1222 COVID-19 vaccine. The study's findings and limits: Repertoires were collected only later (after the peak T cell response had occurred). A mostly white British donor set with more females was recruited, and clonal diversity was possibly underestimated. Spike-specific TCR breadth rose after two AZD1222 doses, and depth rose as well.

Germline assignment: CDR1 SGHKS and CDR2 YYEKEE (reference sequence). The CDR3 sequence is 15 residues long. With 2 bases clipped from V and 4 bases from J, the junction kept 8 bases outside the gene matches. Second-dose intervals of approximately 4 or approximately 12 weeks were pooled. Sequencing used immunoSEQ multiplex PCR; TCRdb keeps in-frame clones, though not all of them. The repertoire holds about 160,000 clones, with about 90% as singletons. The chain combines TRBV5-5 with TRBJ1-1; TRBD1 agrees at 7 bases. The clonotype originates from an adult who received the AZD1222 COVID-19 vaccine. Sequenced here: peripheral blood, sampled 28 days after the second AZD1222 dose. The CDR3 coding sequence is TGTGCCAGCAGCTTTTTGACAGGGCCAGGCACTGAAGCTTTCTTT. Translating it yields CASSFLTGPGTEAFF.